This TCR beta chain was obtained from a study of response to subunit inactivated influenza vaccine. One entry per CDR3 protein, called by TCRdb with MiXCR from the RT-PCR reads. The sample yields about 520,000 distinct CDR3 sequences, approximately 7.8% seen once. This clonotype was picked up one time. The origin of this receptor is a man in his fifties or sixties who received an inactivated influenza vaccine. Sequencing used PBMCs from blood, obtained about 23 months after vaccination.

In DNA form, the CDR3 reads TGCGCCAGCAGCTTGGAAGGGTCCAAACTAACGGGGGGTAGAGATACGCAGTATTTT. It specifies CASSLEGSKLTGGRDTQYF. The rearrangement joins TRBV5-1 to TRBJ2-3; 7 nucleotides align to TRBD2. After removal of 0 bases from V and 5 bases from J, the junction contained 18 bases not matched to a gene. This CDR3 region has 19 residues. Germline CDR1 reads SGHRS; CDR2 reads YFSETQ.